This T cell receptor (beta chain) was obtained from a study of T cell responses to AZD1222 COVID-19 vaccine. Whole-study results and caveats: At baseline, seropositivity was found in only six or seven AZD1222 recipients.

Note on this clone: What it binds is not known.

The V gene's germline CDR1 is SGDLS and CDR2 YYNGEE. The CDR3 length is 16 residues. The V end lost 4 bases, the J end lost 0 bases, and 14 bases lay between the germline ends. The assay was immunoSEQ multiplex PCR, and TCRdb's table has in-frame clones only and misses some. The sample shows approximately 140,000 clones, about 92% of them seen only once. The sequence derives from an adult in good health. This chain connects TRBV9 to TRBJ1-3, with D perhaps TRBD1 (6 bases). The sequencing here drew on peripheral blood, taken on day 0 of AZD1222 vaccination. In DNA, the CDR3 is TGTGCCAGCAGCCCAACGACAGGTTCCTCTGGAAACACCATATATTTT. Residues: CASSPTTGSSGNTIYF. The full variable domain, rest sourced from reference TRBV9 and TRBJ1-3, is DSGVTQTPKHLITATGQRVTLRCSPRSGDLSVYWYQQSLDQGLQFLIQYYNGEERAKGNILERFSAQQFPDLHSELNLSSLELGDSALYFCASSPTTGSSGNTIYFGEGSWLTVV.